This T cell receptor beta chain was identified in a study of blood T cell repertoires in COVID-19. The wider study: Spain, Italy and the United States supplied samples that represented acute and convalescent COVID-19. T cells, B-cell-depleted T cells, or PBMCs provided the cDNA or gDNA that served as material.

Followed longitudinally, the Seattle patients had been enrolled during active infection. In the authors' workflow: Reference gene primers were amplified, and this amplification served to estimate nucleated cell counts. Only in-frame clones appear in the TCRdb table, and some are missing; sequencing was by immunoSEQ multiplex PCR. From that table come the V and J calls and clone size; the DNA was used to work out D and trimming. The sample records over 150,000 clones, about 85% being singletons. This clonotype was obtained from a man older than 75 with COVID-19, enrolled during active disease. The specimen was peripheral blood.

The CDR3 coding sequence is TGTGCCAGCAGCTTGGGTCCCGGGACTCCCGTTGGGTATGGCTACACCTTC. Translation gives CASSLGPGTPVGYGYTF. The rearrangement uses TRBV5-6 and TRBJ1-2; possibly TRBD1 for D (5 bases). Germline-derived CDR1 and CDR2 are SGHDT and YYEEEE. V was shortened by 0 bases and J by 5 bases, with 20 bases between the two germline ends. CDR3 size: 17 residues.